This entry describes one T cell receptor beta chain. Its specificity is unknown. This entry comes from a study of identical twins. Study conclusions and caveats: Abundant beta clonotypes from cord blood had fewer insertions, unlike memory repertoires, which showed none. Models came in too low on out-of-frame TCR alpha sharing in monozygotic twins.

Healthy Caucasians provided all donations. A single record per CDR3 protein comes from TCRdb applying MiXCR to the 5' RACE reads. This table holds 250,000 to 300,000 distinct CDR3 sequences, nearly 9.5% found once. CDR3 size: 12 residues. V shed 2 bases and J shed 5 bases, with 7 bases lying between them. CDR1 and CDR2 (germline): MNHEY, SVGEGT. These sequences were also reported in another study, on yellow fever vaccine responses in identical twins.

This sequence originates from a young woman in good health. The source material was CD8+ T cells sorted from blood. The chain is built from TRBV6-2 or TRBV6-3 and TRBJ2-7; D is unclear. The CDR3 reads CASSYRVHEQYF. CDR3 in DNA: TGTGCCAGCAGTTACAGGGTCCACGAGCAGTACTTC.